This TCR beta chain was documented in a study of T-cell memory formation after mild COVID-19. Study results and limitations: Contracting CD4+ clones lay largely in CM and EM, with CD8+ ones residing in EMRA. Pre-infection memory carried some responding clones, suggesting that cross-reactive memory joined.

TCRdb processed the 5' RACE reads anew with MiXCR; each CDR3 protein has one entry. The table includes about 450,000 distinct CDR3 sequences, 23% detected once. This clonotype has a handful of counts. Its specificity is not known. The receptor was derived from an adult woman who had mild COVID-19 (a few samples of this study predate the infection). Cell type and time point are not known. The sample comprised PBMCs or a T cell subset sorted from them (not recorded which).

The CDR3 spells CASSLTQPNEKLFF. The DNA for the CDR3 is TGCGCCAGCAGCTTGACACAGCCTAATGAAAAACTGTTTTTT. This chain joins TRBV5-1 and TRBJ1-4; D not resolved. CDR1 and CDR2 from the germline V gene are SGHRS and YFSETQ. V was trimmed by 1 base and J by 3 bases, leaving 7 bases between them. The CDR3 covers 14 residues.